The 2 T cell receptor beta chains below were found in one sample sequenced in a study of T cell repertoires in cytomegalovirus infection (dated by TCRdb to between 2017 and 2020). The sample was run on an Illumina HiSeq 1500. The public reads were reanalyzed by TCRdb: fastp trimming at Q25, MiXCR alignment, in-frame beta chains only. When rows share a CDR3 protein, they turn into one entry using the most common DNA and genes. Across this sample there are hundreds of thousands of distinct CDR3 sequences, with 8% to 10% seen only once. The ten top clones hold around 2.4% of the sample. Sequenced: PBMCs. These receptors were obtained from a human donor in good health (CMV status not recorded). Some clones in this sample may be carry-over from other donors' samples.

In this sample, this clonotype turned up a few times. This CDR3 reads CSARHNRGNTEAFF. CDR3 DNA sequence: TGCAGTGCTAGACACAACAGGGGGAACACTGAAGCTTTCTTT. The chain links TRBV20-1 to TRBJ1-1; 7 bases fit TRBD1. CDR3 size: 14 residues. Germline loops: CDR1 DFQATT, CDR2 SNEGSKA (reference sequence). After removal of 2 bases from V and 1 base from J, the junction contained 4 bases not matched to a gene.

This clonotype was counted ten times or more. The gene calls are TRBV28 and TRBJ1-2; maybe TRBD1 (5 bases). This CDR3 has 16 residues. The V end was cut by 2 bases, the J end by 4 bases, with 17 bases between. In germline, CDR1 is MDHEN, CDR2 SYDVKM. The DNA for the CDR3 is TGTGCCAGCAGTTTAAAGGTTGGGGCCGCGGCCTATGGCTACACCTTC. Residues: CASSLKVGAAAYGYTF.